A selection of T cell receptor beta chains follows, all from one sample in a study of OX40 agonist ivuxolimab in advanced cancers. Clones were sequenced by immunoSEQ multiplex PCR, and TCRdb holds only the in-frame ones, with some missing. This sample has tens of thousands of clones, with around 85% found just once. Specimen: CD4+ or CD8+ T cells sorted from blood, collected in a trial of the OX40 agonist ivuxolimab. The source of these receptors is an adult with an advanced solid tumor such as melanoma, head and neck, liver or kidney cancer. Each CDR3 is given with its conserved first and last residue. Each record gives: CDR3 length, clone size, V gene, J gene, CDR3 protein. Expanded clones are given a class, and other clones once, few, many or no size at all.

CDR3 length: 17
clone size: NA
V gene: TRBV11-3
J gene: TRBJ2-3
CDR3 protein: CASSLGLRERSTDTQYF

CDR3 length: 18
clone size: NA
V gene: TRBV28
J gene: TRBJ2-3
CDR3 protein: CASSFVTSGSLSTDTQYF

CDR3 length: 15
clone size: NA
V gene: TRBV5-4
J gene: TRBJ2-5
CDR3 protein: CASSLGVRNQETQYF

CDR3 length: 12
clone size: NA
V gene: TRBV7-9
J gene: TRBJ2-3
CDR3 protein: CASSPSTDTQYF

CDR3 length: 15
clone size: NA
V gene: TRBV11-2
J gene: TRBJ2-2
CDR3 protein: CASSSYSGTTGELFF

CDR3 length: 14
clone size: NA
V gene: TRBV7-2
J gene: TRBJ1-5
CDR3 protein: CASSLLGGHQPQHF

CDR3 length: 15
clone size: NA
V gene: TRBV7-6
J gene: TRBJ2-3
CDR3 protein: CASTDRGGSTDTQYF

CDR3 length: 16
clone size: NA
V gene: TRBV7-2
J gene: NA
CDR3 protein: CASSLTALYSNQPQYF

CDR3 length: 14
clone size: NA
V gene: TRBV5-4
J gene: TRBJ2-3
CDR3 protein: CASSSTSNPDTQYF

CDR3 length: 15
clone size: NA
V gene: TRBV27
J gene: TRBJ2-1
CDR3 protein: CASSLPGLAGDEQFF

CDR3 length: 15
clone size: once
V gene: TRBV18
J gene: TRBJ2-7
CDR3 protein: CASSPAGQGEYEQYF